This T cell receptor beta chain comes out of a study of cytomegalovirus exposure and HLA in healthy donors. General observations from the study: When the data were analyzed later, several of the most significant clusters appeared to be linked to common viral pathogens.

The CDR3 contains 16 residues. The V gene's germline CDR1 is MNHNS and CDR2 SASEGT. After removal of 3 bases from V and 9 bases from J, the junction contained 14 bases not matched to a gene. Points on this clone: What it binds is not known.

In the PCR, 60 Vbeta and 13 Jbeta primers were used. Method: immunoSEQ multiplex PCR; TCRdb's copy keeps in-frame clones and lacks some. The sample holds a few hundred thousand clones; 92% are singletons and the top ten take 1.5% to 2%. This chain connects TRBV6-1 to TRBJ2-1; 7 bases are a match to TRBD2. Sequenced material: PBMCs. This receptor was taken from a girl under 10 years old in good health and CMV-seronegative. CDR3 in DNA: TGTGCCAGCAGTGATGGGGCGGGAGCATTTATTGGTGAGCAGTTCTTC. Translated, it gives CASSDGAGAFIGEQFF.